Below, 30 T cell receptor beta chains from the same sample are listed, as sequenced in a study of regulatory T cells. Study-level results: Hydrophobic residues at CDR3 positions 6 and 7 were enriched in conventional CD4+ T cells of CD3G-deficient patients.

These receptors' targets are unknown. The PCR used 52 TRBV and 13 TRBJ primers. Here immunoSEQ multiplex PCR was the method, and the copy in TCRdb shows in-frame clones only, minus some. The table includes 30,000 to 40,000 clones, over 90% detected once. The sequenced sample was conventional CD4+ T cells sorted from blood. These receptors were collected from a child aged 2-15 years with CD3G deficiency.

J is TRBJ2-3 and V is TRBV28, with D tentatively TRBD1 or TRBD2 (5 bases each). The CDR3 is 14 amino acids. Looked up from germline, CDR1 is MDHEN and CDR2 is SYDVKM. The V and J ends lost 3 bases and 8 bases respectively, with 15 bases between them. Here the CDR3 DNA reads TGTGCCAGCAGTTTTCAGTCGGGGCCGTCTACGCAGTATTTT. It is translated as CASSFQSGPSTQYF.

The chain uses TRBV5-1 and TRBJ2-5; 8 nucleotides line up with TRBD2. Germline V lookup: CDR1 SGHRS, CDR2 YFSETQ. J gave up 5 bases and V 4 bases, and 16 bases lay outside the gene matches. The CDR3 has 17 amino acids. In nucleotides, the CDR3 is TGCGCCAGCAGCCCGGGGGGGTCTACCTCCCTAAGGGAGACCCAGTACTTC. Amino acids: CASSPGGSTSLRETQYF.

In this sample, this clone turned up a few times. The rearrangement links TRBV28 to TRBJ1-2; the match to TRBD1 covers 7 bases. V lost 5 bases and J lost 8; bases outside the gene matches: 5. The CDR3 sequence is 12 residues long. From germline, CDR1 is MDHEN and CDR2 SYDVKM. The CDR3 is CASSHRGGGYTF. CDR3 in DNA: TGTGCCAGCAGTCACAGGGGAGGAGGCTACACCTTC.

The chain uses TRBV30 and TRBJ1-2, with 8 positions matching TRBD1. V shed 2 bases and J 4 bases; nucleotides not matched to a gene: 12. The CDR3 contains 16 residues. Germline CDR1 reads GTSNPN; CDR2 reads SVGIG (reference sequence). CDR3 amino acids: CAWSPLDREPSYGYTF. The CDR3 DNA sequence: TGTGCCTGGAGTCCCCTGGACAGGGAGCCTTCCTATGGCTACACCTTC.

This rearrangement joins TRBV19 to TRBJ2-6; the D is unclear. V lost 5 bases and J 2 bases, leaving 16 bases between the germline ends. From germline, CDR1 is LNHDA and CDR2 SQIVND (reference sequence). CDR3 length: 17 residues. The CDR3 protein is CASSLSGRLAGANVLTF. The DNA for the CDR3 is TGTGCCAGTAGTCTGTCTGGCAGGCTCGCTGGGGCCAACGTCCTGACTTTC.

The chain employs TRBV27 and TRBJ2-7; D is possibly TRBD1 or TRBD2 (5 bases each). CDR1 MNHEY and CDR2 SMNVEV come from the germline V gene (reference sequence). CDR3 length equals 10 residues. V lost 3 bases, J lost 10 bases, and 7 bases lay in between. CDR3 nucleotides: TGTGCCAGCAGTTTCCGGGGCCAGTACTTC. The encoded protein is CASSFRGQYF.

The chain combines TRBV5-1 with TRBJ2-3; 8 nucleotides line up with TRBD2. Trimming at V came to 0 bases and at J to 2 bases, leaving 2 bases not matched to a gene. This CDR3 is 15 amino acids long. Germline V gene sequence: CDR1 SGHRS, CDR2 YFSETQ. This CDR3 is CASSLGTSHTDTQYF. The CDR3 region has the DNA TGCGCCAGCAGCTTGGGGACTAGCCACACAGATACGCAGTATTTT.

The J gene is TRBJ1-2, the V gene TRBV28; TRBD1 might be the D (5 bases). V was trimmed by 3 bases and J by 0 bases, leaving 14 bases between them. CDR3 length equals 16 residues. The germline gives CDR1 MDHEN, CDR2 SYDVKM. As DNA, the CDR3 is TGTGCCAGCAGTTTGGGGGGGTCGACCCCTAACTATGGCTACACCTTC. Translating gives CASSLGGSTPNYGYTF.

The CDR3 reads CASSLQPGTDTQYF. The CDR3 DNA sequence: TGTGCCAGCAGTTTACAGCCGGGTACAGATACGCAGTATTTT. The V call is TRBV28, the J call TRBJ2-3; no clear D. V lost 2 bases and J 3 bases, leaving 9 bases between the germline ends. This CDR3 spans 14 amino acids. Germline loops: CDR1 MDHEN, CDR2 SYDVKM. The variable domain in full, with the rest retrieved from reference TRBV28 and TRBJ2-3, is DVKVTQSSRYLVKRTGEKVFLECVQDMDHENMFWYRQDPGLGLRLIYFSYDVKMKEKGDIPEGYSVSREKKERFSLILESASTNQTSMYLCASSLQPGTDTQYFGPGTRLTVL.

This rearrangement joins TRBV28 to TRBJ1-1; D is uncertain. V gave up 8 bases and J gave up 0 bases, with 13 bases separating them. Germline CDR1 and CDR2: MDHEN and SYDVKM. The CDR3 length is 14 residues. The CDR3 region has the DNA TGTGCCAGCCGGACCGCTAACATGAACACTGAAGCTTTCTTT. It specifies CASRTANMNTEAFF.

This chain's CDR3 is CASSLVQDTEAFF. CDR3 nucleotide sequence: TGTGCCAGCAGCTTAGTGCAGGACACTGAAGCTTTCTTT. This sequence joins TRBV7-8 and TRBJ1-1; no clear D gene. The V and J ends lost 1 base and 3 bases respectively, with 6 bases between them. Germline V gives CDR1 SGHVS, CDR2 FQNEAQ. The CDR3 has 13 amino acids.

This chain uses TRBV7-9 with TRBJ2-5; 10 positions agree with TRBD2. The CDR3 loop spans 16 amino acids. The junction had 11 bases not matched to a gene; V was cut back by 5 bases and J by 5 bases. The germline V gene encodes CDR1 SEHNR and CDR2 FQNEAQ (reference sequence). The CDR3 here is CASSPRTSGKSETQYF. CDR3 DNA: TGTGCCAGCAGCCCTCGTACTAGCGGGAAGTCGGAGACCCAGTACTTC.

The chain recombines TRBV7-2 with TRBJ2-7; no clear D gene. The V end was cut by 0 bases, the J end by 2 bases, with 5 bases between. Germline loops: CDR1 SGHTA, CDR2 FQGNSA. The CDR3 covers 13 residues. CDR3 in amino acids: CASSLAVPYEQYF. CDR3 nucleotide sequence: TGTGCCAGCAGCTTAGCGGTACCCTACGAGCAGTACTTC.

V gene TRBV5-1 combines with J gene TRBJ1-2; D may be TRBD1 (5 bases). V lost 0 bases, J lost 0 bases, and 6 bases lay in between. CDR3 length: 14 amino acids. The germline CDR1 and CDR2 sequences are SGHRS and YFSETQ. The CDR3 reads CASSLGTTNYGYTF. Written as DNA, the CDR3 is TGCGCCAGCAGCTTGGGGACAACTAACTATGGCTACACCTTC.

The chain links TRBV28 to TRBJ2-7; 12 bases map to TRBD2. The CDR3 contains 15 residues. Germline V gene lookup returns CDR1 MDHEN and CDR2 SYDVKM. V lost 4 bases to trimming and J lost 6 bases; unmatched junction nucleotides: 7. The CDR3 is CASSSTGTSGFEQYF. CDR3 in DNA: TGTGCCAGCAGTTCTACCGGGACTAGCGGGTTCGAGCAGTACTTC. Drawing the rest from reference TRBV28 and TRBJ2-7, the complete variable domain is DVKVTQSSRYLVKRTGEKVFLECVQDMDHENMFWYRQDPGLGLRLIYFSYDVKMKEKGDIPEGYSVSREKKERFSLILESASTNQTSMYLCASSSTGTSGFEQYFGPGTRLTVT.

J is TRBJ1-5 and V is TRBV28; TRBD1 matches at 9 bases. With 2 bases clipped from V and 9 bases from J, the junction kept 11 bases outside the gene matches. Germline values: CDR1 MDHEN, CDR2 SYDVKM. CDR3 length: 16 amino acids. The CDR3 is CASSLAGQGGKVPQHF. In nucleotides, the CDR3 is TGTGCCAGCAGTTTAGCGGGACAGGGAGGGAAGGTGCCCCAGCATTTT. Filled out from reference TRBV28 and TRBJ1-5, the complete variable domain reads DVKVTQSSRYLVKRTGEKVFLECVQDMDHENMFWYRQDPGLGLRLIYFSYDVKMKEKGDIPEGYSVSREKKERFSLILESASTNQTSMYLCASSLAGQGGKVPQHFGDGTRLSIL.

The genes are TRBV23-1 and TRBJ2-5; no definite D call. TRBV23-1 counts as an open reading frame of uncertain function. V lost 4 bases and J lost 5, with 14 bases in between. CDR3 length: 14 amino acids. The CDR3 sequence is CASSPVTPRETQYF. The CDR3 coding sequence is TGCGCCAGCAGTCCCGTAACTCCGCGGGAGACCCAGTACTTC.

The chain carries TRBV28 and TRBJ2-3; 8 positions agree with TRBD2. V lost 3 bases to trimming and J lost 1 base; unmatched junction nucleotides: 6. Germline assignment: CDR1 MDHEN and CDR2 SYDVKM. CDR3 length: 16 amino acids. Written as DNA, the CDR3 is TGTGCCAGCAGTTTCGGTGGGGGACTAGGCACAGATACGCAGTATTTT. Protein: CASSFGGGLGTDTQYF. The whole variable domain, remainder taken from reference TRBV28 and TRBJ2-3, is DVKVTQSSRYLVKRTGEKVFLECVQDMDHENMFWYRQDPGLGLRLIYFSYDVKMKEKGDIPEGYSVSREKKERFSLILESASTNQTSMYLCASSFGGGLGTDTQYFGPGTRLTVL.

V gene TRBV19 combines with J gene TRBJ1-5; 7 bases map to TRBD1. This CDR3 has 14 amino acids. Germline loops: CDR1 LNHDA, CDR2 SQIVND (reference sequence). V trimming: 5 bases; J trimming: 1 base; junction bases outside the gene matches: 2. As DNA, the CDR3 is TGTGCCAGTAGTGAGGGGGCAAGCAATCAGCCCCAGCATTTT. It translates to CASSEGASNQPQHF.

A single count supports this clone. The rearrangement links TRBV28 to TRBJ2-2; D gene unclear. V shed 5 bases and J shed 5 bases, with 9 bases lying between them. CDR3 length: 13 residues. The germline gives CDR1 MDHEN, CDR2 SYDVKM. The CDR3 region is CASSVVATGELFF. The CDR3 nucleotides read TGTGCCAGCAGTGTAGTAGCTACCGGGGAGCTGTTTTTT.

This rearrangement joins TRBV10-3 to TRBJ2-7; 7 nucleotides match TRBD2. Germline lookup yields CDR1 ENHRY and CDR2 SYGVKD. The CDR3 extends over 12 amino acids. V trimming: 11 bases; J trimming: 2 bases; junction bases outside the gene matches: 6. CDR3 nucleotides: TGTGCCTCCTCCAGCGGGACCTACGAGCAGTACTTC. This encodes CASSSGTYEQYF.

This chain joins TRBV11-2 and TRBJ2-1; D is unclear. The CDR3 runs 13 residues. Between the trimmed V and J ends, which lost 1 base and 0 bases, there was a span of 1 base. Germline values: CDR1 SGHAT, CDR2 FQNNGV. CDR3 nucleotide sequence: TGTGCCAGCAGCTTAGCCTCCTACAATGAGCAGTTCTTC. Translating it yields CASSLASYNEQFF.

In DNA, the CDR3 is TGTGCCAGCAGCTTGGGACTAGCCTCTTTCGGGGATACGCAGTATTTT. It yields the protein CASSLGLASFGDTQYF. The chain couples TRBV7-8 to TRBJ2-3; the match to TRBD2 covers 9 bases. J was trimmed by 6 bases and V by 3 bases; bases with no gene match: 10. There are 16 residues in the CDR3. Germline V gene sequence: CDR1 SGHVS, CDR2 FQNEAQ.

The chain combines TRBV28 with TRBJ2-1, with a weak D call TRBD2 (5 bases). Germline assignment: CDR1 MDHEN and CDR2 SYDVKM. This CDR3 contains 12 residues. Trimming shortened V by 5 bases and J by 7 bases, and 9 bases separated the two germline ends. CDR3: CASSPRENEQFF. The CDR3 nucleotides read TGTGCCAGCAGTCCGAGGGAGAATGAGCAGTTCTTC.

V is TRBV6-1 and J is TRBJ2-3; perhaps TRBD2 as D (5 bases). The germline V gene has CDR1 MNHNS and CDR2 SASEGT. V was trimmed by 10 bases and J by 10 bases, leaving 6 bases between them. The length of the CDR3 is 8 residues. In DNA, the CDR3 is TGTGCCACGGGATCGCAGTATTTT. This codes for CATGSQYF.

The chain employs TRBV28 and TRBJ1-4; 10 positions agree with TRBD1. The V segment lost 10 bases and the J segment 5 bases; nucleotides outside the gene matches: 7. Germline V gene data show CDR1 as MDHEN and CDR2 as SYDVKM. The CDR3 is 14 amino acids. CDR3 residues: CATETGGLNEKLFF. CDR3 sequence (DNA): TGTGCCACCGAGACAGGGGGCCTCAATGAAAAACTGTTTTTT. Together with reference TRBV28 and TRBJ1-4, the CDR3 gives the full variable domain: DVKVTQSSRYLVKRTGEKVFLECVQDMDHENMFWYRQDPGLGLRLIYFSYDVKMKEKGDIPEGYSVSREKKERFSLILESASTNQTSMYLCATETGGLNEKLFFGSGTQLSVL.

Only a few counts were recorded for this clone. The chain links TRBV10-3 to TRBJ2-7, with D possibly TRBD1 on 5 matching bases. CDR1 ENHRY and CDR2 SYGVKD come from the germline V gene. This CDR3 has 13 residues. Trimming cost V 3 bases and J 4 bases, with 10 bases left between them. The CDR3 DNA follows: TGTGCCATCAGTGAATCAGGGCGGTACGAGCAGTACTTC. It specifies CAISESGRYEQYF.

CDR3 region: CAWKPRSSYNEQFF. CDR3 DNA: TGTGCCTGGAAGCCGAGGAGCTCCTACAATGAGCAGTTCTTC. The J gene is TRBJ2-1, the V gene TRBV30; D unresolved. The CDR3 consists of 14 residues. Trimming shortened V by 4 bases and J by 0 bases, and 10 bases separated the two germline ends. Per germline, CDR1 GTSNPN and CDR2 SVGIG (reference sequence).

The V call is TRBV28, the J call TRBJ2-7, with 9 bases matching TRBD2. The CDR3 has 14 residues. Trimming took 8 bases from V and 0 from J; bases not matched to a gene: 5. CDR1 is MDHEN and CDR2 is SYDVKM in the germline V gene. The CDR3 DNA reads as TGTGCCAGCCGGGCTAGCGGGAACTCCTACGAGCAGTACTTC. It is translated as CASRASGNSYEQYF.

The CDR3 nucleotides are TGTGCCAGCAGTCGCCGTGCTGGGGGGCACTACGAGCAGTACTTC. It encodes CASSRRAGGHYEQYF. V usage is TRBV28 and J usage is TRBJ2-7; D possibly uses TRBD1 or TRBD2 (6 bases each). The CDR3 totals 15 residues. Germline V gene lookup returns CDR1 MDHEN and CDR2 SYDVKM. V lost 5 bases and J lost 3, with 17 bases in between. The whole variable domain, filled in from reference TRBV28 and TRBJ2-7, reads DVKVTQSSRYLVKRTGEKVFLECVQDMDHENMFWYRQDPGLGLRLIYFSYDVKMKEKGDIPEGYSVSREKKERFSLILESASTNQTSMYLCASSRRAGGHYEQYFGPGTRLTVT.